Each of the 7 T cell receptor beta chains below was sequenced from the same sample in a study of cytomegalovirus exposure and HLA in healthy donors. Both 60 Vbeta primers and 13 Jbeta primers went into the PCR. Data came from immunoSEQ multiplex PCR; TCRdb stores just in-frame clones and leaves some out. The sample consists of approximately 160,000 clones, roughly 84% of them appearing once. The sequenced material came from PBMCs. These TCRs come from a boy younger than 10 in good health and CMV-seronegative.

The J gene is TRBJ1-3, the V gene TRBV7-9, with D perhaps TRBD1 (5 bases). This CDR3 is built from 15 residues. CDR1 is SEHNR, CDR2 FQNEAQ, per germline (reference sequence). Trimming cost V 5 bases and J 0 bases, with 11 bases left between them. The CDR3 coding sequence is TGTGCCAGCAGCCTAACAGGTCCCTCTGGAAACACCATATATTTT. Translation: CASSLTGPSGNTIYF.

The chain couples TRBV5-1 to TRBJ2-5; 9 nucleotides match TRBD1. Trimming took 4 bases from V and 5 from J; bases not matched to a gene: 3. The CDR3 spans 13 residues. Germline V CDR1 and CDR2: SGHRS, YFSETQ. The CDR3 loop is CASSPQGAETQYF. CDR3 bases: TGCGCCAGCAGCCCACAGGGGGCGGAGACCCAGTACTTC.

V usage is TRBV7-9 and J usage is TRBJ1-2; a weak D match, TRBD1 (5 bases). This CDR3 region has 16 residues. The germline V gene has CDR1 SEHNR and CDR2 FQNEAQ (reference sequence). V lost 1 base and J lost 4, with 16 bases in between. The CDR3 DNA is TGTGCCAGCAGCTTAGGGCCGGCGGGGACCATCTATGGCTACACCTTC. Encoded protein: CASSLGPAGTIYGYTF.

The chain has TRBV19 and TRBJ1-4; TRBD1 matches at 10 bases. The CDR3 is 16 amino acids. The ends lost 6 bases at V and 8 bases at J; junction bases unmatched: 12. CDR1 is LNHDA, CDR2 SQIVND, per germline (reference sequence). CDR3 loop: CASSTPGQGLGEKLFF. Written as DNA, the CDR3 is TGTGCCAGTAGCACCCCGGGACAGGGGTTGGGAGAAAAACTGTTTTTT.

The J gene is TRBJ2-1, the V gene TRBV5-1; weak D call: TRBD1 (6 bases). The CDR3 covers 14 residues. Germline loops: CDR1 SGHRS, CDR2 YFSETQ. V was cut by 4 bases and J by 4 bases, with 12 bases left in between. The CDR3, as DNA: TGCGCCAGCAGCATAGGACAGAAGTACAATGAGCAGTTCTTC. It translates to CASSIGQKYNEQFF. The full variable domain, completed using reference TRBV5-1 and TRBJ2-1, is KAGVTQTPRYLIKTRGQQVTLSCSPISGHRSVSWYQQTPGQGLQFLFEYFSETQRNKGNFPGRFSGRQFSNSRSEMNVSTLELGDSALYLCASSIGQKYNEQFFGPGTRLTVL.

This clone was detected only once. The chain employs TRBV19 and TRBJ1-5, with D possibly TRBD1 on 6 matching bases. Per germline, CDR1 LNHDA and CDR2 SQIVND (reference sequence). CDR3 length equals 13 residues. V was trimmed by 4 bases and J by 9 bases, leaving 13 bases between them. DNA for the CDR3: TGTGCCAGTAGTACAGAAACAGGGACGCCCCAGCATTTT. Amino acids: CASSTETGTPQHF.

The chain joins TRBV7-9 to TRBJ2-3; D is ambiguous. Germline assignment: CDR1 SEHNR and CDR2 FQNEAQ (reference sequence). The CDR3 consists of 14 residues. Trimming shortened V by 2 bases and J by 0 bases, and 6 bases separated the two germline ends. DNA for the CDR3: TGTGCCAGCAGCTTAAGCCTCAGCACAGATACGCAGTATTTT. The encoded protein is CASSLSLSTDTQYF.